Presented here are 10 T cell receptor beta chains from one specimen sequenced in a study of shared clonotypes between healthy human individuals. Assay: immunoSEQ multiplex PCR; the TCRdb copy retains only in-frame clones and omits some. The sample lists hundreds of thousands of clones; more than 95% were seen once. Sequencing input: naive CD4+ T cells sorted from blood. Subset in this sample: CD45RA+ positively selected. These receptors were taken from a woman in her 30s in good health.

J is TRBJ2-5 and V is TRBV30; unclear D gene. The germline V gene encodes CDR1 GTSNPN and CDR2 SVGIG (reference sequence). Trimming stripped 7 bases from V and 3 bases from J, with 9 bases between. The CDR3 sequence is 11 residues long. The CDR3 loop reads CAYSAKETQYF. The CDR3 nucleotides read TGTGCCTACAGCGCAAAAGAGACCCAGTACTTC. Together with reference TRBV30 and TRBJ2-5, the CDR3 gives the full variable domain: SQTIHQWPATLVQPVGSPLSLECTVEGTSNPNLYWYRQAAGRGLQLLFYSVGIGQISSEVPQNLSASRPQDRQFILSSKKLLLSDSGFYLCAYSAKETQYFGPGTRLLVL.

This chain connects TRBV5-1 to TRBJ2-3; TRBD1 aligns across 8 bases. Germline V gene sequence: CDR1 SGHRS, CDR2 YFSETQ. V shed 4 bases and J 6 bases; nucleotides not matched to a gene: 16. This CDR3 has 17 residues. The CDR3 loop reads CASSRLPPGQEVDTQYF. The CDR3 DNA reads as TGCGCCAGCAGCCGCCTCCCCCCGGGACAGGAGGTCGATACGCAGTATTTT.

The chain links TRBV2 to TRBJ2-3, with 13 bases matching TRBD2. Germline V lookup: CDR1 SNHLY, CDR2 FYNNEI. CDR3 length equals 15 residues. The V segment lost 2 bases and the J segment 11 bases; nucleotides outside the gene matches: 7. As DNA, the CDR3 is TGTGCCAGCAGTGAATTCGAACTAGCGGGAGGGGTGCAGTATTTT. It codes for CASSEFELAGGVQYF.

The V call is TRBV4-1, the J call TRBJ1-3, with D tentatively TRBD1 (6 bases). V was cut by 1 base and J by 0 bases, with 13 bases left in between. The CDR3 runs to 17 residues. Germline CDR1 MGHRA, CDR2 YSYEKL. The CDR3 DNA is TGCGCCAGCAGCCAAGGAGAAGGGGGAGGCTCTGGAAACACCATATATTTT. Protein product: CASSQGEGGGSGNTIYF.

V and J are TRBV18 and TRBJ1-1; TRBD1 is a possible D gene (5 bases). Germline CDR1 KGHSH, CDR2 LQKENI. The CDR3 is 14 amino acids. Trimming stripped 0 bases from V and 7 bases from J, with 12 bases between. Here the CDR3 reads CASSPPGWGDEAFF. In nucleotides, the CDR3 is TGTGCCAGCTCACCACCCGGATGGGGGGATGAAGCTTTCTTT. Full variable domain (rest looked up from reference TRBV18 and TRBJ1-1): NAGVMQNPRHLVRRRGQEARLRCSPMKGHSHVYWYRQLPEEGLKFMVYLQKENIIDESGMPKERFSAEFPKEGPSILRIQQVVRGDSAAYFCASSPPGWGDEAFFGQGTRLTVV.

The V and J genes are TRBV5-4 and TRBJ1-3; TRBD1 matches at 9 bases. Germline V lookup: CDR1 SGHNT, CDR2 YYREEE (reference sequence). With V trimmed by 2 bases and J by 4 bases, 4 bases remained unmatched. The CDR3 runs to 15 residues. In nucleotides, the CDR3 is TGTGCCAGCAGCTTACAGGGGGCATCAGGAAACACCATATATTTT. Its protein product is CASSLQGASGNTIYF.

The J gene is TRBJ1-5, the V gene TRBV7-2; 8 bases line up with TRBD1. The J segment lost 3 bases and the V segment lost 7 bases, leaving 8 bases of the junction unmatched. The V gene's germline CDR1 is SGHTA and CDR2 FQGNSA. This CDR3 has 15 amino acids. CDR3 region: CASTEGQALNQPQHF. CDR3 coding DNA: TGTGCCAGCACCGAGGGACAGGCCCTCAATCAGCCCCAGCATTTT.

The rearrangement uses TRBV4-2 and TRBJ2-7; perhaps TRBD1 as D (6 bases). CDR3 length: 16 amino acids. Germline V gene lookup returns CDR1 LGHNA and CDR2 YNFKEQ. With 5 bases removed from V and 1 base from J, the gap between germline ends came to 18 bases. The CDR3 sequence is CASSLAAGELSYEQYF. CDR3 coding DNA: TGTGCCAGCAGCTTGGCCGCAGGGGAATTATCCTACGAGCAGTACTTC.

The sample holds one count of this clone. DNA of the CDR3: TGTGCCAGCAGCAAAAGGAGACCAGGGGGCCAGCCCCAGCATTTT. This translates into CASSKRRPGGQPQHF. This chain uses TRBV21-1 with TRBJ1-5; whether TRBD1, the table's D call, matches the DNA was not checked. TRBV21-1 constitutes a pseudogene. The CDR3 covers 15 residues.

This clone has a single count. This rearrangement joins TRBV28 to TRBJ1-5; D call uncertain. Germline loops: CDR1 MDHEN, CDR2 SYDVKM. Trimming removed 6 bases from V and 4 bases from J, with 13 bases in between. The length of the CDR3 is 14 residues. The CDR3 coding sequence is TGTGCCAGCAGGGGGTTTGCCCCGAATCAGCCCCAGCATTTT. It is translated as CASRGFAPNQPQHF.